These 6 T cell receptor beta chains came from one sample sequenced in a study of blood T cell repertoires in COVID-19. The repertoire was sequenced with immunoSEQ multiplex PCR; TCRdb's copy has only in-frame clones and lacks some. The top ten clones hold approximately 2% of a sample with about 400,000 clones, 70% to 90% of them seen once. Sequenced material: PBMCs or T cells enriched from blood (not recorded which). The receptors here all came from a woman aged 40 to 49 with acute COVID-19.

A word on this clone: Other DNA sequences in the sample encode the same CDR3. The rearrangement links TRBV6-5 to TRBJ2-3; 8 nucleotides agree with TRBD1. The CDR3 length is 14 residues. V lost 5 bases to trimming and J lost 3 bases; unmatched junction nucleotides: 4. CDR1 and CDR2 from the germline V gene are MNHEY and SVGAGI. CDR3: CASSRQGSTDTQYF. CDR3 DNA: TGTGCCAGCAGTCGACAGGGGTCAACAGATACGCAGTATTTT.

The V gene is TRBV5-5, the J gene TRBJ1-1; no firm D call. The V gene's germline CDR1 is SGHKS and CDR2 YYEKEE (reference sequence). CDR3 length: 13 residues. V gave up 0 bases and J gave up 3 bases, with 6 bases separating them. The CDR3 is CASSLDRDTEAFF. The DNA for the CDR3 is TGTGCCAGCAGCTTGGACAGAGACACTGAAGCTTTCTTT.

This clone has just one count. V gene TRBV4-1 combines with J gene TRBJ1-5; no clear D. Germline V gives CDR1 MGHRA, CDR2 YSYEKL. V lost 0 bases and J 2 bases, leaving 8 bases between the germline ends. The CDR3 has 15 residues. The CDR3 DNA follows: TGCGCCAGCAGCCAAGATTATTCGGGCAATCAGCCCCAGCATTTT. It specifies CASSQDYSGNQPQHF.

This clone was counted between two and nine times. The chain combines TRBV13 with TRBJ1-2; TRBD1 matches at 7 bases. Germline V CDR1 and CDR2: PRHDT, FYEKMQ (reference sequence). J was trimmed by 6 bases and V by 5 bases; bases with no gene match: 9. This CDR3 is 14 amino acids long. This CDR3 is CASSARQGENGYTF. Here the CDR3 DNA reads TGTGCCAGCAGCGCCCGACAGGGCGAGAATGGCTACACCTTC.

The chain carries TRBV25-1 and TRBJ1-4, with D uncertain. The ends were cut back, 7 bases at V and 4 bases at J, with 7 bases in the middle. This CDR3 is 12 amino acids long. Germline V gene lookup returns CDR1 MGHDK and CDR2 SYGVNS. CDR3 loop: CASTGDNEKLFF. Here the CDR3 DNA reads TGTGCCAGCACCGGTGATAATGAAAAACTGTTTTTT.

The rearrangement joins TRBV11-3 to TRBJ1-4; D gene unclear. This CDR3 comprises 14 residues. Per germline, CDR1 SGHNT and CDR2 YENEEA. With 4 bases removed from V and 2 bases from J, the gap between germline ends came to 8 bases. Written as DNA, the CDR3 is TGTGCCAGCAGCTCTCGAGGGACTAATGAAAAACTGTTTTTT. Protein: CASSSRGTNEKLFF.